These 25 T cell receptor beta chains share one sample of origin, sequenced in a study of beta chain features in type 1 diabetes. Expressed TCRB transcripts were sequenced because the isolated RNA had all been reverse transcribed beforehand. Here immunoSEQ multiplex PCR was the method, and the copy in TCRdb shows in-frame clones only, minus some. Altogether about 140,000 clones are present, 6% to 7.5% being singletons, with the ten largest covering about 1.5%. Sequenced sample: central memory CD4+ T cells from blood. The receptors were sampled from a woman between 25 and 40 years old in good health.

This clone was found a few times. The CDR3 reads CASSPNGGSSTDTQYF. As DNA, the CDR3 is TGTGCCAGCAGCCCCAATGGGGGGAGTAGCACAGATACGCAGTATTTT. The chain uses TRBV11-2 and TRBJ2-3, with a tentative D call TRBD2 (6 bases). Germline values: CDR1 SGHAT, CDR2 FQNNGV. The CDR3 sequence is 16 residues long. Trimming stripped 5 bases from V and 0 bases from J, with 15 bases between. The full variable domain, in which reference TRBV11-2 and TRBJ2-3 provide the parts outside the CDR3, is EAGVAQSPRYKIIEKRQSVAFWCNPISGHATLYWYQQILGQGPKLLIQFQNNGVVDDSQLPKDRFSAERLKGVDSTLKIQPAKLEDSAVYLCASSPNGGSSTDTQYFGPGTRLTVL.

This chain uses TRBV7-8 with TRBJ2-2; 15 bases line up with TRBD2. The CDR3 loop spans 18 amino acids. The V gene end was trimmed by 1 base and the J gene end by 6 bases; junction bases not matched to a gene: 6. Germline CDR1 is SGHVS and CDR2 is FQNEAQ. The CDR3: CASSLGRTSGRGAGELFF. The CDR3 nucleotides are TGTGCCAGCAGCTTAGGAAGGACTAGCGGGAGGGGTGCCGGGGAGCTGTTTTTT.

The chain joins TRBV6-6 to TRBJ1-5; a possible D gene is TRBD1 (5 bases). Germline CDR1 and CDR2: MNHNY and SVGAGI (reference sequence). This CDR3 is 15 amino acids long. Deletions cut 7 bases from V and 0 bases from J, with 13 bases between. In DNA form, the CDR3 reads TGTGCCAGCAAGGGGAATGGGATTAGCAATCAGCCCCAGCATTTT. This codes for CASKGNGISNQPQHF.

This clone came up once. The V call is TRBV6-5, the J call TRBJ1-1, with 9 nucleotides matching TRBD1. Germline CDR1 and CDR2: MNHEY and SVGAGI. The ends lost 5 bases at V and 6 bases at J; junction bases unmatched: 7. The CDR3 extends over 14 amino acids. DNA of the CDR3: TGTGCCAGCAGTCACAGGGGGCTGGGGTCTGAAGCTTTCTTT. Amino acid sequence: CASSHRGLGSEAFF.

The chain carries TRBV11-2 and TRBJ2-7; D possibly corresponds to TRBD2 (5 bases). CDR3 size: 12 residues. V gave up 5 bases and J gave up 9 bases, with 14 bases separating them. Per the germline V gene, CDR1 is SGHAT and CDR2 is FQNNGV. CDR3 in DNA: TGTGCCAGCAGCCGAGGGAGTCCACCGCAGTACTTC. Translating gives CASSRGSPPQYF.

The CDR3 region has the DNA TGTGCCAGCAGCTTGTTGGACATGGGTCGAACCGGGGAGCTGTTTTTT. It is translated as CASSLLDMGRTGELFF. The chain has TRBV5-6 and TRBJ2-2; D might be TRBD1 (5 bases). CDR3 size: 16 residues. V was clipped by 1 base and J by 5 bases, with 15 bases between them. The germline CDR1 and CDR2 sequences are SGHDT and YYEEEE.

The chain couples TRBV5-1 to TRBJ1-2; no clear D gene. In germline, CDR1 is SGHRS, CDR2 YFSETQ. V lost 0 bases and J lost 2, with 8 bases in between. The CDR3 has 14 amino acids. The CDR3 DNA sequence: TGCGCCAGCAGCTTGGACAGCCTCAACTATGGCTACACCTTC. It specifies CASSLDSLNYGYTF. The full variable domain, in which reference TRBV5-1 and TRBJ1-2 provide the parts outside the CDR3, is KAGVTQTPRYLIKTRGQQVTLSCSPISGHRSVSWYQQTPGQGLQFLFEYFSETQRNKGNFPGRFSGRQFSNSRSEMNVSTLELGDSALYLCASSLDSLNYGYTFGSGTRLTVV.

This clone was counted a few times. CDR3 in DNA: TGTGCCAGCAGCTCCGGAGGGACCTACGAGCAGTACTTC. It is translated as CASSSGGTYEQYF. The chain uses TRBV27 and TRBJ2-7, with D possibly being TRBD2 (6 bases). The CDR3 is made up of 13 amino acids. V lost 6 bases to trimming and J lost 2 bases, with 11 bases between them. Per the germline V gene, CDR1 is MNHEY and CDR2 is SMNVEV (reference sequence).

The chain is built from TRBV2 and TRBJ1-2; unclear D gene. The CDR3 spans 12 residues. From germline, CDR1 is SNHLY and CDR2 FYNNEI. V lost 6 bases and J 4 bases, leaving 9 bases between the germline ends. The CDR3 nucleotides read TGTGCCAGCAGACAAGACATCTATGGCTACACCTTC. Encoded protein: CASRQDIYGYTF.

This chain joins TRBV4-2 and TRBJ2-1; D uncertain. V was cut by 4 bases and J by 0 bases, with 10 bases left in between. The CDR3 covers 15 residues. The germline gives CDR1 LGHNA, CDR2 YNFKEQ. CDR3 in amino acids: CASSREASSYNEQFF. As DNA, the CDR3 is TGTGCCAGCAGCCGAGAGGCTAGCTCCTACAATGAGCAGTTCTTC.

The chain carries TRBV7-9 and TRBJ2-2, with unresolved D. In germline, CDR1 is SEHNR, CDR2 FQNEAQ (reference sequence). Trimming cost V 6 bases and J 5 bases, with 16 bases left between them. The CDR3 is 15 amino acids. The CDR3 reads CASSKSTTRTGELFF. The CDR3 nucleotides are TGTGCCAGCAGTAAATCCACTACCCGTACCGGGGAGCTGTTTTTT.

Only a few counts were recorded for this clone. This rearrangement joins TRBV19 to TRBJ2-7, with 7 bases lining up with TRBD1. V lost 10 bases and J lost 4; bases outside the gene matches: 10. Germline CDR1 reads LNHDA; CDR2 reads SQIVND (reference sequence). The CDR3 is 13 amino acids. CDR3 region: CAKSGQAEYEQYF. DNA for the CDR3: TGTGCCAAAAGTGGACAGGCGGAATACGAGCAGTACTTC.

The CDR3 DNA is TGTGCCAGCTCGCCCCCGACTAGCGAATACACCGGGGAGCTGTTTTTT. This translates into CASSPPTSEYTGELFF. The V and J genes are TRBV18 and TRBJ2-2; 8 bases map to TRBD2. Per the germline V gene, CDR1 is KGHSH and CDR2 is LQKENI. CDR3 length: 16 amino acids. The V and J ends lost 6 bases and 3 bases, in that order; junction bases with no gene match: 9.

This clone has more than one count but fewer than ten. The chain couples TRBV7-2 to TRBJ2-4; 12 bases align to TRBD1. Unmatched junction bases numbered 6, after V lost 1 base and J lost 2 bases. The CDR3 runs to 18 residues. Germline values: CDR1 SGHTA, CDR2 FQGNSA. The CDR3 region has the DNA TGTGCCAGCAGCTTAGATGGTGGGACAGGGGGCCCCAAAAACATTCAGTACTTC. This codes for CASSLDGGTGGPKNIQYF.

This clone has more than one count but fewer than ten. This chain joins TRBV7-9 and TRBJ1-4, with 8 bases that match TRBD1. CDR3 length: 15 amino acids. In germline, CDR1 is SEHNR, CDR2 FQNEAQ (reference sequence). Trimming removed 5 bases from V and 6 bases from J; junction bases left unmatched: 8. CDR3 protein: CASSPPQGAHEKLFF. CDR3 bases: TGTGCCAGCAGCCCGCCCCAGGGGGCGCATGAAAAACTGTTTTTT.

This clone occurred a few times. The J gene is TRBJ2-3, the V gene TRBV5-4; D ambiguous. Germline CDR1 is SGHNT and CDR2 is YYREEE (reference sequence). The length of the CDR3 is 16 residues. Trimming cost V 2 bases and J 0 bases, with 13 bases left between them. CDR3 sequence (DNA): TGTGCCAGCAGCTTAAACTCCGAACTAAGCACAGATACGCAGTATTTT. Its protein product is CASSLNSELSTDTQYF.

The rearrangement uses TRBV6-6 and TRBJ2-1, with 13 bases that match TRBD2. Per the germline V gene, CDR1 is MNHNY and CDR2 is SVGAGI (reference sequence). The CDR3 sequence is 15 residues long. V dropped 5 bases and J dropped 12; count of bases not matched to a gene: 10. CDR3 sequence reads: CASSRPGTSGKGQFF. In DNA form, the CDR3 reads TGTGCCAGCAGTCGTCCCGGGACTAGCGGGAAAGGGCAGTTCTTC.

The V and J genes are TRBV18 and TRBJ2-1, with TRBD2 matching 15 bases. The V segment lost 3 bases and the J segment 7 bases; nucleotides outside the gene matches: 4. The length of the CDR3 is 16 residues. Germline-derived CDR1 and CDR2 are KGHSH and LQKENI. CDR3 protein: CASSPYGTSGRNEQFF. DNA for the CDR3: TGTGCCAGCTCACCCTATGGGACTAGCGGGAGGAATGAGCAGTTCTTC. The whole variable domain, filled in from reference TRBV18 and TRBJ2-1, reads NAGVMQNPRHLVRRRGQEARLRCSPMKGHSHVYWYRQLPEEGLKFMVYLQKENIIDESGMPKERFSAEFPKEGPSILRIQQVVRGDSAAYFCASSPYGTSGRNEQFFGPGTRLTVL.

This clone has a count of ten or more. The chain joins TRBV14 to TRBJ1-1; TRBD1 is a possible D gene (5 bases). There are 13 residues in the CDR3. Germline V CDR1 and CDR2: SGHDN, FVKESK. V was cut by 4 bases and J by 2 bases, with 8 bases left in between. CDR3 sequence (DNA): TGTGCCAGCAGCCCGACAGTAAACACTGAAGCTTTCTTT. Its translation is CASSPTVNTEAFF.

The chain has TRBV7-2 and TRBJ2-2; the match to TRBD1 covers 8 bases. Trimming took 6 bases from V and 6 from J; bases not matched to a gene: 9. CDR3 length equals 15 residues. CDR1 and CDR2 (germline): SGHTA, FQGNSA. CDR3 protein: CASRTGTGVAGELFF. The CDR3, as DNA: TGTGCCAGCAGAACCGGGACAGGAGTCGCCGGGGAGCTGTTTTTT.

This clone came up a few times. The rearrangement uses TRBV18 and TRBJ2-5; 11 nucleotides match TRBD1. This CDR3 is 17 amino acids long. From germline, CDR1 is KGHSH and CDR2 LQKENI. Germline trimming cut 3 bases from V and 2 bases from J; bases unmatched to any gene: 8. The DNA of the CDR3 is TGTGCCAGCTCACCCCCCCATGGGACAGGGGGGCAAGAGACCCAGTACTTC. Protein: CASSPPHGTGGQETQYF.

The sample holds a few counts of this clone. CDR3: CASRDRVSEQYF. CDR3 coding DNA: TGTGCCAGCAGGGACAGGGTTTCCGAGCAGTACTTC. The gene calls are TRBV28 and TRBJ2-7; TRBD1 agrees at 8 bases. V shed 6 bases and J 6 bases; nucleotides not matched to a gene: 4. This CDR3 region has 12 residues. CDR1 is MDHEN and CDR2 is SYDVKM in the germline V gene.

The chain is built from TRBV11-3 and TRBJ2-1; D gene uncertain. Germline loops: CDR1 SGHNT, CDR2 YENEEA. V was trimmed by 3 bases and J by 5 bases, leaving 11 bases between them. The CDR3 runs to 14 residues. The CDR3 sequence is CASSLTLEDNEQFF. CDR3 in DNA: TGTGCCAGCAGCTTGACACTGGAAGACAATGAGCAGTTCTTC.

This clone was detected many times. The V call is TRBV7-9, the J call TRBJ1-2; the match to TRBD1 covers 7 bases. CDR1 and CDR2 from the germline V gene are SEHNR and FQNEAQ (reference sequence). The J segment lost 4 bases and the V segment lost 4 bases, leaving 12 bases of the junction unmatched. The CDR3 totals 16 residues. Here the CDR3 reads CASSSDRAGLGYGYTF. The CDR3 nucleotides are TGTGCCAGCAGCTCCGACAGGGCGGGACTCGGCTATGGCTACACCTTC.

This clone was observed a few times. In DNA form, the CDR3 reads TGTGCCAGCAGGGCCGGGACAGGGGCGGAGGCCCAGTACTTC. Translation gives CASRAGTGAEAQYF. The chain is built from TRBV6-1 and TRBJ2-5; TRBD1 matches 10 bases. The CDR3 length is 14 residues. Trimming took 6 bases from V and 9 from J; bases not matched to a gene: 10. Germline CDR1 MNHNS, CDR2 SASEGT.